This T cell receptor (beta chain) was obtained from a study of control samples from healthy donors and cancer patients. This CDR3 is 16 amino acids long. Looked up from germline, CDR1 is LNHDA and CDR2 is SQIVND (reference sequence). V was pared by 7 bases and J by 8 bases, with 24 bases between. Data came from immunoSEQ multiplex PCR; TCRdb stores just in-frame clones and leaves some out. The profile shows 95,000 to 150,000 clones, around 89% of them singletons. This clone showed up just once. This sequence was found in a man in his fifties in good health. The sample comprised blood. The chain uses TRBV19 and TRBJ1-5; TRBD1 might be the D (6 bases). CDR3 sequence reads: CASKGTRTLRNEPQHF. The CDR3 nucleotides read TGTGCCAGTAAGGGGACAAGGACTCTTCGGAATGAGCCCCAGCATTTT.